One sample yielded the 17 T cell receptor beta chains listed below, sequenced in a study of blood T cells in healthy people across ages. Through a sample-barcoded 5' primer and a J-beta primer mix, a second PCR was run for roughly 6 to 11 cycles. MiXCR, run by TCRdb on the 5' RACE reads, gives a single entry per CDR3 protein. Of about a million distinct CDR3 sequences in the sample, 48% were seen once. Material: blood. The receptors originated from a man younger than 40 in good health.

This chain uses TRBV20-1 with TRBJ1-6, with 7 nucleotides matching TRBD1. This CDR3 region has 14 residues. J was trimmed by 10 bases and V by 5 bases; bases with no gene match: 11. Germline V CDR1 and CDR2: DFQATT, SNEGSKA (reference sequence). CDR3 residues: CSADPGQSRSPLHF. DNA for the CDR3: TGCAGTGCTGACCCGGGACAGAGCCGATCACCCCTCCACTTT.

This clonotype has more than one count but fewer than ten. This chain connects TRBV9 to TRBJ2-5; D might be TRBD2 (6 bases). The CDR3 is 15 amino acids. The V end lost 3 bases, the J end lost 1 base, and 13 bases lay between the germline ends. CDR1 SGDLS and CDR2 YYNGEE come from the germline V gene. The CDR3 region has the DNA TGTGCCAGCAGCGCCTCCGGGAGTCTCCAAGAGACCCAGTACTTC. Its protein is CASSASGSLQETQYF. Complete variable domain (other parts from reference TRBV9 and TRBJ2-5): DSGVTQTPKHLITATGQRVTLRCSPRSGDLSVYWYQQSLDQGLQFLIQYYNGEERAKGNILERFSAQQFPDLHSELNLSSLELGDSALYFCASSASGSLQETQYFGPGTRLLVL.

The chain carries TRBV20-1 and TRBJ2-1; 8 bases line up with TRBD2. Trimming took 3 bases from V and 12 from J; bases not matched to a gene: 10. The CDR3 has 13 residues. From germline, CDR1 is DFQATT and CDR2 SNEGSKA (reference sequence). The CDR3 bases are TGCAGTGCTAGTGCCCAGCGGGGGCCGGGGCAGTTCTTC. Its translation: CSASAQRGPGQFF.

The chain is built from TRBV6-2 or TRBV6-3 and TRBJ2-1; D might be TRBD2 (7 bases). The V gene lost 6 bases and the J gene lost 4 bases, with 16 bases spanning the gap. The CDR3 is 15 residues long. CDR1 and CDR2 from the germline V gene are MNHEY and SVGEGT. CDR3 region: CASSVTGGTYNEQFF. The CDR3 bases are TGTGCCAGCAGCGTTACGGGGGGCACTTACAATGAGCAGTTCTTC.

The chain carries TRBV7-9 and TRBJ2-1; perhaps TRBD1 as D (5 bases). The J call may not be correct, given that the DNA end is closer to TRBJ2-7. The length of the CDR3 is 17 residues. Germline V CDR1 and CDR2: SEHNR, FQNEAQ (reference sequence). Here the CDR3 DNA reads TGTGCCAGCAGCACCCAGGGTGCCATTAGCTCCTACAATGAGCAGTACTTC. Residues: CASSTQGAISSYNEQYF.

Points on this clonotype: This clone may be a read error of a much larger clone one base away. The gene calls are TRBV6-5 and TRBJ1-1; maybe TRBD1 (6 bases). Germline V gene sequence: CDR1 MNHEY, CDR2 SVGAGI. The CDR3 is 13 residues long. V dropped 6 bases and J dropped 1 base, with 9 bases sitting between them. The chain's CDR3 is CASREQGNTEAFF. The DNA of the CDR3 is TGTGCCAGCAGGGAACAGGGGAACACTGAAGCTTTCTTT.

The chain joins TRBV7-9 to TRBJ2-3; TRBD1 is a possible D gene (5 bases). This CDR3 is built from 15 residues. Trimming stripped 5 bases from V and 0 bases from J, with 12 bases between. Germline-derived CDR1 and CDR2 are SEHNR and FQNEAQ (reference sequence). The CDR3 here is CASSTQGTSTDTQYF. CDR3 DNA: TGTGCCAGCAGCACTCAGGGAACTAGCACAGATACGCAGTATTTT.

The genes are TRBV5-1 and TRBJ2-2; D is possibly TRBD2 (6 bases). The germline V gene encodes CDR1 SGHRS and CDR2 YFSETQ. Trimming left V 0 bases short and J 0 bases short, with 9 bases between. The CDR3 loop spans 16 amino acids. CDR3 amino acids: CASSLEGRTNTGELFF. Here the CDR3 DNA reads TGCGCCAGCAGCTTGGAGGGGAGGACGAACACCGGGGAGCTGTTTTTT. The whole variable domain, filled in from reference TRBV5-1 and TRBJ2-2, reads KAGVTQTPRYLIKTRGQQVTLSCSPISGHRSVSWYQQTPGQGLQFLFEYFSETQRNKGNFPGRFSGRQFSNSRSEMNVSTLELGDSALYLCASSLEGRTNTGELFFGEGSRLTVL.

The chain combines TRBV20-1 with TRBJ1-2; no firm D call. CDR1 and CDR2 from the germline V gene are DFQATT and SNEGSKA (reference sequence). This CDR3 is built from 12 residues. The CDR3, as DNA: TGCAGCCTCCAGTGGACCGACTATGGCTACACCTTC. Its protein is CSLQWTDYGYTF.

This rearrangement joins TRBV12-3 or TRBV12-4 to TRBJ1-6; D ambiguous. The CDR3 totals 15 residues. Trimming took off 3 bases at V and 7 bases at J, with 13 bases between the two ends. CDR3 loop: CASSFMRGSNSPLHF. The CDR3, as DNA: TGTGCCAGCAGTTTTATGAGAGGGAGCAATTCACCCCTCCACTTT.

The rearrangement joins TRBV6-1 to TRBJ2-3, with D hard to call. Per germline, CDR1 MNHNS and CDR2 SASEGT. Trimming removed 5 bases from V and 5 bases from J, with 14 bases in between. The length of the CDR3 is 14 residues. For the CDR3, the DNA is TGTGCCAGCAGTCTTCTGCCCAATAGAGATACGCAGTATTTT. Translating gives CASSLLPNRDTQYF.

The J gene is TRBJ2-3, the V gene TRBV12-5; 10 positions agree with TRBD2. From germline, CDR1 is LGHNT and CDR2 FRNRAP. The ends lost 9 bases at V and 4 bases at J; junction bases unmatched: 10. CDR3 length equals 15 residues. CDR3 protein: CARRERGGPSDTQYF. CDR3 coding DNA: TGTGCTAGGAGAGAGCGGGGGGGCCCTTCAGATACGCAGTATTTT. Drawing the rest from reference TRBV12-5 and TRBJ2-3, the complete variable domain is DARVTQTPRHKVTEMGQEVTMRCQPILGHNTVFWYRQTMMQGLELLAYFRNRAPLDDSGMPKDRFSAEMPDATLATLKIQPSEPRDSAVYFCARRERGGPSDTQYFGPGTRLTVL.

This rearrangement joins TRBV12-1 to TRBJ2-7; the listed D gene, TRBD2, was not tested against the DNA. TRBV12-1 is noted as a pseudogene. This CDR3 has 16 amino acids. CDR3 sequence reads: CASSSYGLAFSYEQYF. The CDR3 coding sequence is TGTGCTAGCAGCTCATATGGGCTAGCGTTCTCCTACGAGCAGTACTTC.

The CDR3 nucleotides read TGTGCCAGCAGCTTAGTCGGGCACCAGCCGTACTTC. Its protein is CASSLVGHQPYF. The genes are TRBV7-9 and TRBJ2-7; D ambiguous. Germline CDR1 SEHNR, CDR2 FQNEAQ (reference sequence). The CDR3 totals 12 residues. V lost 1 base and J lost 12, with 13 bases in between. The whole variable domain, remainder taken from reference TRBV7-9 and TRBJ2-7, is DTGVSQNPRHKITKRGQNVTFRCDPISEHNRLYWYRQTLGQGPEFLTYFQNEAQLEKSRLLSDRFSAERPKGSFSTLEIQRTEQGDSAMYLCASSLVGHQPYFGPGTRLTVT.

V usage is TRBV12-3 or TRBV12-4 and J usage is TRBJ1-6, with 12 bases lining up with TRBD1. J was trimmed by 8 bases and V by 7 bases; bases with no gene match: 6. This CDR3 has 15 amino acids. The CDR3 DNA is TGTGCCAGCATGTGGGGGACAGGGGGCTATTCACCCCTCCACTTT. Its translation is CASMWGTGGYSPLHF.

This clonotype came up a few times. The chain combines TRBV7-2 with TRBJ1-6; 7 bases are shared with TRBD1. Germline CDR1 and CDR2: SGHTA and FQGNSA. Germline trimming cut 5 bases from V and 9 bases from J; bases unmatched to any gene: 10. The CDR3 extends over 15 amino acids. The CDR3 region is CASSPRQGTGSPLHF. The CDR3 DNA follows: TGTGCCAGCAGCCCGAGACAGGGTACAGGTTCACCCCTCCACTTT.

V is TRBV7-2 and J is TRBJ1-1; unclear D gene. The CDR3 has 15 residues. Germline V gene sequence: CDR1 SGHTA, CDR2 FQGNSA. V lost 5 bases and J lost 2, with 15 bases in between. CDR3 in amino acids: CASSKWGGSNTEAFF. For the CDR3, the DNA is TGTGCCAGCAGCAAGTGGGGAGGTAGTAACACTGAAGCTTTCTTT.